A selection of T cell receptor beta chains follows, all from one sample in a study of T cells after yellow fever vaccination. Via MiXCR, TCRdb re-called the 5' RACE reads, giving one row per CDR3 protein. In the table there are 510,000 or so distinct CDR3 sequences, about a fifth of which are singletons. Material: PBMCs, obtained 15 days after the yellow fever booster vaccination. These receptors came from a man aged 25-45 years who received the YFV17D yellow fever vaccine. The CDR3 runs from the conserved cysteine through the conserved F or W. Fields, in order: J gene, V gene, D gene, clone size, CDR3 protein, CDR3 DNA. The D gene is left open where the match is weak. Some rows have no size entry. The others give once, few or many, or a class for an expanded clone.

TRBJ1-1,TRBV29-1,-,-,CSAGPGGETEAFF,TGCAGCGCCGGCCCGGGAGGAGAAACTGAAGCTTTCTTT
TRBJ2-2,TRBV5-6,TRBD2,-,CASSLIAGTGELFF,TGTGCCAGCAGCTTGATAGCGGGAACCGGGGAGCTGTTTTTT
TRBJ2-5,TRBV29-1,TRBD1,-,CSVDRTGLETQYF,TGCAGCGTTGATCGGACAGGGTTGGAGACCCAGTACTTC
TRBJ2-7,TRBV7-6,-,-,CASSLGASEEQYF,TGTGCCAGCAGCTTAGGGGCAAGTGAAGAGCAGTACTTC
TRBJ1-1,TRBV12-3/TRBV12-4,-,-,CASRSWQGQNTEAFF,TGTGCCAGCAGGTCCTGGCAGGGCCAGAACACTGAAGCTTTCTTT
TRBJ2-5,TRBV7-8,-,few,CASSLFGGFGETQYF,TGTGCCAGCAGCCTTTTTGGGGGTTTTGGAGAGACCCAGTACTTC
TRBJ2-7,TRBV9,-,few,CASSTREPSGEQYF,TGTGCCAGCAGTACGCGGGAACCCTCGGGCGAGCAGTACTTC
TRBJ1-6,TRBV20-1,-,-,CSARDRYNRDGTPLHF,TGCAGTGCTAGAGATCGCTATAACAGGGATGGGACACCCCTCCACTTT
TRBJ2-3,TRBV6-2/TRBV6-3,TRBD2,-,CASSYAGGGTDTQYF,TGTGCCAGCAGTTATGCGGGAGGGGGCACAGATACGCAGTATTTT
TRBJ2-5,TRBV5-1,TRBD1,few,CASSWDSFQETQYF,TGCGCCAGCAGCTGGGACAGCTTTCAAGAGACCCAGTACTTC
TRBJ2-1,TRBV20-1,TRBD1,-,CSPRGSPGDEQFF,TGCAGTCCCAGGGGGAGTCCAGGGGATGAGCAGTTCTTC
TRBJ2-1,TRBV7-9,TRBD1,few,CASSQTGQGNNEQFF,TGTGCCAGCAGCCAGACGGGACAGGGGAACAATGAGCAGTTCTTC
TRBJ2-1,TRBV20-1,-,few,CSARDLGVTYNEQFF,TGCAGTGCTAGAGATCTTGGTGTCACCTACAATGAGCAGTTCTTC
TRBJ2-7,TRBV6-1,-,few,CASSENFWDGAYYEQYF,TGTGCCAGCAGTGAAAATTTTTGGGACGGCGCCTACTACGAGCAGTACTTC
TRBJ2-1,TRBV20-1,-,-,CSARDNSRDEQFF,TGCAGTGCTAGAGATAACTCTCGAGATGAGCAGTTCTTC
TRBJ2-7,TRBV5-4,-,-,CASSSVQAGLSEQYF,TGTGCCAGCAGCTCCGTACAGGCCGGTTTGAGCGAGCAGTACTTC
TRBJ2-1,TRBV29-1,-,-,CRAQILDEQFF,TGCAGGGCTCAAATTCTCGATGAGCAGTTCTTC
TRBJ1-1,TRBV27,-,few,CASSLSYDSSTTYF,TGTGCCAGCAGTTTATCGTACGACAGCTCCACAACCTATTTT
TRBJ2-7,TRBV23-1,TRBD1,-,CASSGSRDRGHIYEQYF,TGCGCCAGCAGTGGATCCCGGGACAGGGGGCATATCTACGAGCAGTACTTC
TRBJ1-6,TRBV5-1,-,-,CASTPVSGDSPLHF,TGCGCCAGCACCCCTGTGTCGGGCGATTCACCCCTCCACTTT
TRBJ1-1,TRBV10-3,-,-,CAISETLMNTEAFF,TGTGCCATCAGTGAAACCCTCATGAACACTGAAGCTTTCTTT
TRBJ2-5,TRBV7-2,-,-,CASSSPTEETQYF,TGTGCCAGCAGCTCCCCTACGGAGGAGACCCAGTACTTC
TRBJ2-5,TRBV7-2,-,-,CASSLGRKGGGQETQYF,TGTGCCAGCAGCTTAGGCCGGAAGGGCGGAGGCCAAGAGACCCAGTACTTC
TRBJ2-2,TRBV6-4,-,-,CASSGTMNTGELFF,TGTGCCAGCTCCGGGACAATGAACACCGGGGAGCTGTTTTTT
TRBJ2-2,TRBV12-3/TRBV12-4,-,few,CASSFILGNTGELFF,TGTGCCAGCAGTTTTATATTGGGCAACACCGGGGAGCTGTTTTTT
TRBJ2-3,TRBV29-1,-,-,CSVLVRQYTDTQYF,TGCAGCGTTCTCGTCCGACAGTACACAGATACGCAGTATTTT
TRBJ2-2,TRBV5-1,TRBD1,few,CASAAGTGETGELFF,TGCGCCAGCGCAGCCGGGACAGGGGAGACCGGGGAGCTGTTTTTT
TRBJ2-1,TRBV9,TRBD2,few,CASTLGASGRPKGEQFF,TGTGCCAGCACCCTAGGGGCTAGCGGGAGGCCCAAGGGTGAGCAGTTCTTC
TRBJ1-4,TRBV5-1,TRBD1,once,CASSLVGGDEKLFF,TGCGCCAGCAGCTTGGTAGGGGGCGACGAAAAACTGTTTTTT
TRBJ1-6,TRBV5-1,-,-,CASNPGQLNSPLHF,TGCGCCAGCAACCCGGGGCAGCTTAATTCACCCCTCCACTTT
TRBJ2-7,TRBV12-3/TRBV12-4,-,few,CASSFWLGNEQYF,TGTGCCAGCAGTTTTTGGTTGGGAAACGAGCAGTACTTC
TRBJ2-7,TRBV28,-,many,CASSLLGNEQYF,TGTGCCAGCAGTTTATTGGGAAACGAGCAGTACTTC
TRBJ2-2,TRBV3-1,-,-,CASSQGVFAGELFF,TGTGCCAGCAGCCAAGGGGTTTTCGCCGGGGAGCTGTTTTTT
TRBJ2-1,TRBV7-2,-,-,CASSFYGAAGSNEQFF,TGTGCCAGCAGCTTCTACGGGGCGGCGGGATCGAATGAGCAGTTCTTC
TRBJ2-2,TRBV12-3/TRBV12-4,-,-,CASSVERNTGELFF,TGTGCCAGCAGTGTTGAGAGGAACACCGGGGAGCTGTTTTTT
TRBJ2-1,TRBV4-2,TRBD1,few,CASSSGTGDYNEQFF,TGTGCCAGCAGCTCCGGGACAGGTGACTACAATGAGCAGTTCTTC
TRBJ2-3,TRBV5-1,TRBD2,-,CASTLSTSETDTQYF,TGCGCCAGCACCCTCTCGACTAGCGAGACAGATACGCAGTATTTT
TRBJ2-7,TRBV12-3/TRBV12-4,TRBD1,-,CASREGAQDEQYF,TGTGCCAGCAGAGAGGGGGCGCAGGACGAGCAGTACTTC
TRBJ1-1,TRBV10-2,TRBD1,-,CASSDAGGLSEAFF,TGCGCCAGCAGTGACGCAGGGGGTTTGTCTGAAGCTTTCTTT
TRBJ2-7,TRBV15,TRBD2,-,CATSRASGRANEQYF,TGTGCCACCAGCAGAGCTAGCGGGAGGGCTAACGAGCAGTACTTC
TRBJ1-5,TRBV20-1,-,-,CSARDGSSQPQHF,TGCAGTGCTAGAGATGGATCGTCTCAGCCCCAGCATTTT
TRBJ2-5,TRBV20-1,-,many,CSARRPGARGETQYF,TGCAGTGCCCGACGACCGGGGGCCCGGGGAGAGACCCAGTACTTC
TRBJ2-2,TRBV10-3,TRBD1,-,CAISESGDRAGGELFF,TGTGCCATCAGTGAGTCGGGTGACAGGGCAGGCGGGGAGCTGTTTTTT
TRBJ2-3,TRBV7-2,TRBD1,few,CASSSGTAPYTQYF,TGTGCCAGCAGCTCCGGGACAGCTCCCTATACGCAGTATTTT
TRBJ2-7,TRBV3-1,TRBD1,few,CASSFSGTVYEQYF,TGTGCCAGCAGCTTTTCCGGGACAGTTTACGAGCAGTACTTC
TRBJ2-7,TRBV19,TRBD1,-,CASSLNGQANYEQYF,TGTGCCAGTAGCCTCAACGGACAGGCTAACTACGAGCAGTACTTC
TRBJ2-7,TRBV7-2,-,many,CASSPNRVEQYF,TGTGCCAGCAGCCCGAACAGGGTCGAGCAGTACTTC
TRBJ2-7,TRBV2,TRBD2,-,CASSSRGLAGALRNHEQYF,TGTGCCAGCAGCAGCCGGGGACTAGCGGGAGCCCTGCGCAACCACGAGCAGTACTTC
TRBJ2-7,TRBV2,-,few,CASRSYRGASYEQYF,TGTGCCAGCAGATCATACCGGGGAGCTTCCTACGAGCAGTACTTC
TRBJ2-4,TRBV5-4,TRBD1,-,CASSLGTGSLYF,TGTGCCAGCAGCTTGGGGACAGGGTCGCTGTACTTC
TRBJ1-4,TRBV5-6,-,few,CASSLAVGKLFF,TGTGCCAGCAGCTTGGCGGTGGGAAAACTGTTTTTT
TRBJ1-1,TRBV6-2/TRBV6-3,TRBD1,-,CASSYLDRVAFF,TGTGCCAGCAGTTACCTGGACAGGGTAGCTTTCTTT
TRBJ2-3,TRBV29-1,-,-,CSGRKEAADTQYF,TGCAGCGGGAGAAAGGAGGCAGCAGATACGCAGTATTTT
TRBJ1-1,TRBV20-1,-,few,CSAPTVENTEAFF,TGCAGTGCTCCCACTGTGGAGAACACTGAAGCTTTCTTT
TRBJ2-1,TRBV18,-,-,CASSGVRARGEQFF,TGTGCCAGCTCAGGGGTCAGGGCCCGGGGTGAGCAGTTCTTC